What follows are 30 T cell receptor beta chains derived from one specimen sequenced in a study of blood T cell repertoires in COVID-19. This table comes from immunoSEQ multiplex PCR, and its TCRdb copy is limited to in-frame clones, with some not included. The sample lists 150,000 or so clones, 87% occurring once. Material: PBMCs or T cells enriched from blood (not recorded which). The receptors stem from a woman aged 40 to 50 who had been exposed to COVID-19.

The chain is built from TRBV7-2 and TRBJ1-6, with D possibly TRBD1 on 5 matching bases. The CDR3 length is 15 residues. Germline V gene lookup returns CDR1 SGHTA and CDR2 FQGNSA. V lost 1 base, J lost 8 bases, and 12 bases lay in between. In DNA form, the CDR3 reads TGTGCCAGCAGCTTAGAGGCAGGGATGTATTCACCCCTCCACTTT. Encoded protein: CASSLEAGMYSPLHF.

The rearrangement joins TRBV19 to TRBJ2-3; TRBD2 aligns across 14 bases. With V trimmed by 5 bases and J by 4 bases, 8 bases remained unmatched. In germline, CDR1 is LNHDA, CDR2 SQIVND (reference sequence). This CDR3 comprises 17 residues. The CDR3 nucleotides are TGTGCCAGTAGTCTCCGGACTAGCGGGAGGAGCCCAGATACGCAGTATTTT. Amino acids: CASSLRTSGRSPDTQYF.

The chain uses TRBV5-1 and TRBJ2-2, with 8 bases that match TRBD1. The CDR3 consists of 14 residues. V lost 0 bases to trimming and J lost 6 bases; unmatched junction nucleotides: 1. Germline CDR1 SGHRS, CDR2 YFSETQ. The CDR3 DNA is TGCGCCAGCAGCTTGGACAGGGGGTCCGGGGAGCTGTTTTTT. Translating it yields CASSLDRGSGELFF.

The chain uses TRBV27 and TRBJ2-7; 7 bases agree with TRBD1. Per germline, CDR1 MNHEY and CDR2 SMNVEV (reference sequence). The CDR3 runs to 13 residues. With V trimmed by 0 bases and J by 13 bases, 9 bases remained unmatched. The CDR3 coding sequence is TGTGCCAGCAGTTTATCGGGAGACAGGGCCCTCTACTTC. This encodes CASSLSGDRALYF.

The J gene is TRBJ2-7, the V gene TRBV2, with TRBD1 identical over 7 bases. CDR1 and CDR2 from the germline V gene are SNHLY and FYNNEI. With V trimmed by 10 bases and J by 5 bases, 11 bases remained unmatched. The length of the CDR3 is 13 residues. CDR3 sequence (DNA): TGTGCCACCCTGACAGGGAATATGGACGAGCAGTACTTC. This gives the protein CATLTGNMDEQYF.

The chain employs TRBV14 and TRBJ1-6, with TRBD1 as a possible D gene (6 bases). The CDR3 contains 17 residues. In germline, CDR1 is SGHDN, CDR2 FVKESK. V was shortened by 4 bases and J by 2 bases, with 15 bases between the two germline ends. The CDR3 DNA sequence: TGTGCCAGCAGCCCCCGACAGGTGACCCCCTATAATTCACCCCTCCACTTT. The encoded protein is CASSPRQVTPYNSPLHF.

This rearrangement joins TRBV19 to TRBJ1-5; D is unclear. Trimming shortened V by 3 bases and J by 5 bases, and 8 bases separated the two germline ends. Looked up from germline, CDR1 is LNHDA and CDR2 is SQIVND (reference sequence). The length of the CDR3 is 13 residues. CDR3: CASSMGGDQPQHF. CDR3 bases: TGTGCCAGTAGTATGGGAGGAGATCAGCCCCAGCATTTT.

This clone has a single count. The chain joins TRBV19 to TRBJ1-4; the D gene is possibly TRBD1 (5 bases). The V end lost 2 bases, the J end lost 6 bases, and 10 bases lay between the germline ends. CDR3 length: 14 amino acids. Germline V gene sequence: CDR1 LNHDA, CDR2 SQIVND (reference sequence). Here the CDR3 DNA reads TGTGCCAGTAGTATACTGGGGGGATATGAAAAACTGTTTTTT. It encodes CASSILGGYEKLFF.

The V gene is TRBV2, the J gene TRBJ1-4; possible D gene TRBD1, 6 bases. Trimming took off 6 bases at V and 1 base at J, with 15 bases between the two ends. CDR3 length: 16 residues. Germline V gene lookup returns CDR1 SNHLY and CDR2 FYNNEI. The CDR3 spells CASSADRTRTNEKLFF. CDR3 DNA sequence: TGTGCCAGCAGCGCGGACAGAACGAGAACTAATGAAAAACTGTTTTTT. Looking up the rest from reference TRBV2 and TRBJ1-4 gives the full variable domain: EPEVTQTPSHQVTQMGQEVILRCVPISNHLYFYWYRQILGQKVEFLVSFYNNEISEKSEIFDDQFSVERPDGSNFTLKIRSTKLEDSAMYFCASSADRTRTNEKLFFGSGTQLSVL.

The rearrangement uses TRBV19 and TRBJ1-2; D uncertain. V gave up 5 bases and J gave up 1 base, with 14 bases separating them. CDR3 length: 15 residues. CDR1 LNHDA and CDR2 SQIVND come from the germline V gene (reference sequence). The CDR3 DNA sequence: TGTGCCAGTAGTCCGACGACTCTGGTTAACTATGGCTACACCTTC. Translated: CASSPTTLVNYGYTF.

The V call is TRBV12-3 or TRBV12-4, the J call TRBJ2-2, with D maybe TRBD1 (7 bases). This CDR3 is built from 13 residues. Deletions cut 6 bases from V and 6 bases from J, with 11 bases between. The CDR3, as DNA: TGTGCCAGCAGCCAGGGGGGTTCCGGGGAGCTGTTTTTT. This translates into CASSQGGSGELFF.

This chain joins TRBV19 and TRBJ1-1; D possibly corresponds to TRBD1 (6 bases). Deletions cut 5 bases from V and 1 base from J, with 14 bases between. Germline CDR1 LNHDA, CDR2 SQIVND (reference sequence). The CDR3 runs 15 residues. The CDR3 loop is CASSHIDRTNTEAFF. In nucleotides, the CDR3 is TGTGCCAGTAGTCACATAGACAGGACGAACACTGAAGCTTTCTTT.

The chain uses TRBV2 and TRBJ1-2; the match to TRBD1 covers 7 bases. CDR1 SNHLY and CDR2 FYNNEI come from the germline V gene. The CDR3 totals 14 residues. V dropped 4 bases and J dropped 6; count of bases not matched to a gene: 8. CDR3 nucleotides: TGTGCCAGCAGTGGATTGACAGGGTTGGATGGCTACACCTTC. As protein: CASSGLTGLDGYTF.

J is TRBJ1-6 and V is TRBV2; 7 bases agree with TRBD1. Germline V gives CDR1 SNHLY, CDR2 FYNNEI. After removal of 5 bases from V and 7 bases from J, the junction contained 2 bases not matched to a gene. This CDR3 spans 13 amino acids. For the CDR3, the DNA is TGTGCCAGCAGTACGACAGGGAATTCACCCCTCCACTTT. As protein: CASSTTGNSPLHF.

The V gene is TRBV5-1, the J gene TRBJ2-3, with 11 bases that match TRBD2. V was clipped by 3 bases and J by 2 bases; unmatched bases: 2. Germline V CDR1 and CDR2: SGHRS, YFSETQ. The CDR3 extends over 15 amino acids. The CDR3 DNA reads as TGCGCCAGCAGCTCGACTAGCGGGGTCACAGATACGCAGTATTTT. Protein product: CASSSTSGVTDTQYF.

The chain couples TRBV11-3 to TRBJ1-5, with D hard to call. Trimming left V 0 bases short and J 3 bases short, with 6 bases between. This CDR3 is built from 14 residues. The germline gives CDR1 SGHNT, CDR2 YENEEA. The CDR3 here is CASSLEVVNQPQHF. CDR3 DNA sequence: TGTGCCAGCAGCTTAGAGGTAGTCAATCAGCCCCAGCATTTT.

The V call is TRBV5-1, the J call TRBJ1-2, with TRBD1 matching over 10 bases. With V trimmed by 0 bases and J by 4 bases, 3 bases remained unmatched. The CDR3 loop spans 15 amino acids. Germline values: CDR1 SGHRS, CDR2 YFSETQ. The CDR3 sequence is CASSLGQGASYGYTF. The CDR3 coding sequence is TGCGCCAGCAGCTTGGGACAGGGGGCCAGCTATGGCTACACCTTC.

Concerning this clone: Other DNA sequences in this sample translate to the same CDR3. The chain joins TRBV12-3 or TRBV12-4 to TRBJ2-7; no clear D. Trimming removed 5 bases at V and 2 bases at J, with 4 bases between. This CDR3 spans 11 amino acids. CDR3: CASSRAYEQYF. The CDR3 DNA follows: TGTGCCAGCAGTAGAGCCTACGAGCAGTACTTC.

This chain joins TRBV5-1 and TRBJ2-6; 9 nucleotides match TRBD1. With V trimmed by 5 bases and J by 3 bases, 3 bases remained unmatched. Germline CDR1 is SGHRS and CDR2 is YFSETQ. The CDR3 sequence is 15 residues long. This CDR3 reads CASRQGAGGANVLTF. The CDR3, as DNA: TGCGCCAGCAGACAGGGGGCAGGTGGGGCCAACGTCCTGACTTTC.

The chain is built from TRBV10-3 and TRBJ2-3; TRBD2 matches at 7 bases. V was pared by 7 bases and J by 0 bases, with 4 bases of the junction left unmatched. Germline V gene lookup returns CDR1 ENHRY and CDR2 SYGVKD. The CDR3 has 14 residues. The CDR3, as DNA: TGTGCCATCAATGGCGGGGGTAGCACAGATACGCAGTATTTT. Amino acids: CAINGGGSTDTQYF.

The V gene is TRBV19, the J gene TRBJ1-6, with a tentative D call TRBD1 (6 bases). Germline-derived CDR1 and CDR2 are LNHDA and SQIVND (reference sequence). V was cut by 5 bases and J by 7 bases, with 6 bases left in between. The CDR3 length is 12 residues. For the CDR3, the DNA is TGTGCCAGTAGTGACAGGAATTCACCCCTCCACTTT. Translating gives CASSDRNSPLHF.

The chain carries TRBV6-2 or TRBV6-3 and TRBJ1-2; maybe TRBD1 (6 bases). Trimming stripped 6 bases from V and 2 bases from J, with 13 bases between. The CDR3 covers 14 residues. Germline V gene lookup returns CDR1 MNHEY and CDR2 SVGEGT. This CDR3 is CASRPTGSNYGYTF. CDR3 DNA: TGTGCCAGCAGGCCTACAGGGTCCAACTATGGCTACACCTTC.

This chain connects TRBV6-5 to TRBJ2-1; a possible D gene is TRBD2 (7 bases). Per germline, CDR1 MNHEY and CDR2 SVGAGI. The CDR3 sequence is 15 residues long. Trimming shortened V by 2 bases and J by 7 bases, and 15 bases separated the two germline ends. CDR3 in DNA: TGTGCCAGCAGTTACGGGGGGGGCCGGGGGAATGAGCAGTTCTTC. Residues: CASSYGGGRGNEQFF.

The CDR3 DNA sequence: TGTGCCAGCAGCTTAAGCTTCGGGAGGTTAGACTACGAGCAGTACTTC. This encodes CASSLSFGRLDYEQYF. The V gene is TRBV7-2, the J gene TRBJ2-7, with TRBD2 matching 7 bases. V was pared by 2 bases and J by 3 bases, with 10 bases of the junction left unmatched. The CDR3 spans 16 residues. CDR1 and CDR2 (germline): SGHTA, FQGNSA.

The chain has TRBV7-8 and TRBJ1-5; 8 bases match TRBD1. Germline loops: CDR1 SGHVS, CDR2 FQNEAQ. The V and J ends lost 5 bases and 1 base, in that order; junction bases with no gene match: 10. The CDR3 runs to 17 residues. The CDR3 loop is CASSRGEGTGSNQPQHF. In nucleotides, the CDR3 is TGTGCCAGCAGCCGCGGGGAAGGGACAGGAAGCAATCAGCCCCAGCATTTT.

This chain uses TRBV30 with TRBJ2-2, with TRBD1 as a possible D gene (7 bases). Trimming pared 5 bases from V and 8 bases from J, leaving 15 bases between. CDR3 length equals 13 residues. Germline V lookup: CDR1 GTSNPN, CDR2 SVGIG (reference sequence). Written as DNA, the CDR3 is TGTGCCTGGGGGAGCAGGGGGAGGGGGGAGCTGTTTTTT. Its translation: CAWGSRGRGELFF.

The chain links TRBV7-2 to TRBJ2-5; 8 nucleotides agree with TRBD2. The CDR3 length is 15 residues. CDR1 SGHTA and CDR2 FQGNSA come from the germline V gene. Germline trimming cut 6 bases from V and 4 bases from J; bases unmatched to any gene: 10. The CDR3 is CASSSVTGGSETQYF. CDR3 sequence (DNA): TGTGCCAGCAGTTCTGTCACGGGGGGGTCAGAGACCCAGTACTTC.

The CDR3 region has the DNA TGTGCCAGTAGTCCCGTACGGGGTCTGAACACTGAAGCTTTCTTT. Translated: CASSPVRGLNTEAFF. The chain combines TRBV19 with TRBJ1-1; D not certain. The ends were cut back, 5 bases at V and 0 bases at J, with 13 bases in the middle. Per the germline V gene, CDR1 is LNHDA and CDR2 is SQIVND (reference sequence). The CDR3 extends over 15 amino acids. Filled out from reference TRBV19 and TRBJ1-1, the complete variable domain reads DGGITQSPKYLFRKEGQNVTLSCEQNLNHDAMYWYRQDPGQGLRLIYYSQIVNDFQKGDIAEGYSVSREKKESFPLTVTSAQKNPTAFYLCASSPVRGLNTEAFFGQGTRLTVV.

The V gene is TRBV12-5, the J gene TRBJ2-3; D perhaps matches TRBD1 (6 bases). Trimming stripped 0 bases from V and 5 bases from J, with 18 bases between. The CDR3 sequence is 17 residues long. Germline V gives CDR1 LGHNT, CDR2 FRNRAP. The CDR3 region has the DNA TGTGCTAGTGGTTTGGTATTGGGCCAGGGGATGAAAGATACGCAGTATTTT. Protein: CASGLVLGQGMKDTQYF.

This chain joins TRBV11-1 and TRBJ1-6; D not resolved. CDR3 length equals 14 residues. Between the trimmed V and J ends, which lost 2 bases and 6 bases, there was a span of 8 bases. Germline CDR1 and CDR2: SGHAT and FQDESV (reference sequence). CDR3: CASSLQVINSPLHF. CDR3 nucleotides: TGTGCCAGCAGCTTACAGGTCATTAATTCACCCCTCCACTTT.